Listed here is a single TCR beta chain. Clones were sequenced by immunoSEQ multiplex PCR, and TCRdb holds only the in-frame ones, with some missing. Altogether some 240,000 clones are present, 80% to 95% being singletons, with the ten largest covering around 0.84%. The germline CDR1 and CDR2 sequences are GTSNPN and SVGIG (reference sequence). Trimming shortened V by 5 bases and J by 0 bases, and 11 bases separated the two germline ends. This CDR3 contains 14 residues. This sample was taken from a study of blood T cell repertoires in COVID-19. As for the study in general: Samples came from the United States, Italy and Spain, spanning acute and convalescent COVID-19.

Sample: peripheral blood. The receptor's source is a man between 60 and 75 years old with COVID-19, enrolled during active disease. The chain employs TRBV30 and TRBJ1-3; D gene uncertain. CDR3 DNA sequence: TGTGCCTGGCGAGGGCTCTTCTCTGGAAACACCATATATTTT. Translating it yields CAWRGLFSGNTIYF.